This T cell receptor (beta chain) was identified in a study of cytomegalovirus exposure and HLA in healthy donors (dated by TCRdb to about 2017). Background for the entire study: In an earlier analysis of fewer than 750 of the donors, 250 to 350 Gb of sequence data and 117 million unique TCR beta sequences from roughly 180 million T cells were reported. Roughly 300 gigabases of sequencing data and 78 million or so unique TCR sequences were included in an early release covering roughly 600 HLA-typed donors. Of the 300 to 450 genotyped donors, approximately 83% fell in the genetic ancestry cluster associated with self-reported Caucasian donors. The study aimed to test whether cataloging public T cell receptors could reveal signatures of past pathogen exposure. The study profiled the T cell repertoires of 550 to 700 subjects by immunosequencing and related them to cytomegalovirus serostatus. Along with the approximately 600-subject first cohort, a separate validation cohort of around 120 different subjects was used. To predict cytomegalovirus infection status, the study combined high-throughput TCR immunosequencing, statistical association of individual TCRs with disease status, and machine learning. A later analysis re-analyzed previously published TCR beta repertoires from 550 to 700 donors and added high-resolution HLA genotyping to study TCR occurrence patterns. Rather than drawing on any new phenotypic data, the later analysis identified candidate immune exposures from TCR beta sequences and the way those sequences occurred across donors. An earlier analysis of several hundred of the donors used high-throughput TCR beta sequencing to judge whether each TCR beta V gene segment behaved as functional or pseudogenic. Donor age, sex, ethnicity and CMV serostatus were compiled together with the repertoire data. A later genetic analysis took genome-wide SNP genotypes for 398 of the 666 donors and used that subset as a discovery cohort. Every repertoire in the discovery cohort had been generated on one and the same sequencing platform. HLA typing covered class I and class II loci at four-digit resolution. Typing coverage differed by locus: A, B, C, DRB1 and DQB1 were typed in about 620-630 donors, DQA1 in approximately 520, DPA1 in around 600, and DPB1 in roughly 450. Several DR-DQ haplotypes were handled as single units for association and clustering because linkage in the cohort was strong. Across roughly 420 genotyped donors of the cohort, an average of approximately 240,000 unique TCR beta nucleotide sequences per donor were sequenced, and roughly 20% of those sequences were non-productive.

In the case of this clone: No antigen is known for it. Base qualities are not provided; no much larger clone lies one nucleotide away.

The cohort comprised some 730 healthy bone marrow donors. All cohort members were sampled while nominally healthy, although unrecorded immune exposures were likely present. The donor tested CMV seronegative, placing the donor among the 352 seronegative members of the cohort. Each donor provided a peripheral blood sample, and peripheral blood mononuclear cells were used for TCR beta sequencing. The Qiagen DNeasy Blood Extraction Kit was used to extract genomic DNA from the blood cell samples. The receptor library was made with the immunoSEQ multiplex PCR assay. The multiplex PCR relied on a mix of 60 forward primers for TCR Vbeta segments and 13 reverse primers for TCR Jbeta segments. The CDR3 region of rearranged TCR beta genes was amplified from genomic DNA with a multiplex PCR assay. The amplified TCR beta libraries were sequenced on the Illumina HiSeq System as 87-base-pair reads. From the authors' description of their analysis: A later analysis counted 75 million to 100 million unique TCR beta chains across the 640 or so repertoires, and around 9.9 million of these chains were shared by at least two donors. Raw reads were error-corrected and collapsed into unique sequences with a nearest-neighbor algorithm that merged closely related sequences to remove PCR and sequencing errors. To assign V, D and J gene segments, CDR3 sequences were aligned to IMGT reference sequences. For a sequence to be retained, a match of at least six nucleotides to both a V gene segment and a J gene segment was required. A rearrangement counted as productive if the CDR3 had no stop codons and remained in frame with V and J, and every other rearrangement counted as non-productive. Following IMGT convention, CDR3 was defined as the stretch from the second conserved V-encoded cysteine to the conserved J-encoded phenylalanine. Sequences without an unambiguous match to a single V gene segment were excluded from the earlier analysis of 450 to 650 of the donors. In an earlier analysis of about 590 of the donors, a V segment was called functional when productive rearrangements were above 56.7%, and segregating when the standard deviation between donors exceeded 5%. A statistical classification framework was built to diagnose cytomegalovirus status from the catalog of TCR beta chain sequences. In a later analysis, V and J genes were assigned by comparing TCR nucleotide sequences against IMGT/GENE-DB human TR gene sequences. A later analysis assigned CDR3 sequences and most-parsimonious VDJ recombination scenarios with the TCRdist pipeline. A later analysis defined each TCR beta chain by its CDR3 amino acid sequence plus V-gene family, and excluded reads lacking a unique V-gene family. To address suspected cross-contamination and a sequencing artifact, a later analysis removed a few hundred highly shared, low-generation-probability nucleotide sequences. In a later analysis, a clonal expansion index for each public chain was calculated from normalized within-repertoire ranks of inferred template counts. Generation probabilities in a later analysis came from a VDJ recombination model fitted to out-of-frame rearrangements, and those results were checked against IGoR. In a later analysis, TCR-TCR, TCR-HLA and TCR-CMV co-occurrence was scored with hypergeometric tests, and a repertoire-size bias correction was applied to TCR pairs. To estimate false discovery rates, a later analysis permuted the HLA or CMV assignments 20 times. In a later analysis, co-occurring TCRs were grouped with DBSCAN, and TCRdist sequence similarity was added when clustering was performed within HLA-allele-positive subsets. Co-occurrence clustering excluded repertoires with fewer than 30,000 or more than 120,000 public chains, plus five with anomalous nucleotide sharing. In TCRdb, the immuneACCESS table is reduced to in-frame sequences with V and J assigned. These tables do not hold every clone; where another copy was compared, an unresolved V gene accounts for under half, and the others remain unexplained. The DNA gave D and trimming, while V, J and clone size come from that table. For this sample the table gives about 150,000 clones, of which around 84% were detected only once. The ten largest clones take up roughly 2.3% of the sample.

Broad study findings and their caveats: In a later analysis, the rate of TCR association differed among HLA loci, with DRB1 alleles having the most associated TCRs and HLA-C alleles having the fewest. In vitro tests confirmed that a few of the cytomegalovirus-associated TCR beta chains recognize cytomegalovirus antigens. Cytomegalovirus status was reported to be diagnosed by the classifier with high specificity and sensitivity in both the original and validation cohorts. The study gave a list of some 150 TCR beta chains associated with cytomegalovirus. Seventeen rarely observed V segments, including chromosome 9 orphons, were excluded from the earlier analysis of a few hundred of the donors because counts were too low. Specific HLA alleles were associated with some 15,000 TCR beta sequences at a false discovery rate of 0.05 in a later analysis. A further reported finding was that TCR beta sequences accurately predicted the HLA-A and HLA-B alleles for most subjects in the first cohort. The presence/absence analyses assumed that sequencing depth was roughly uniform across donors, and that assumption may not be true. Several of the top co-occurrence clusters appeared to be linked to parvovirus B19, influenza, CMV and Epstein-Barr virus, according to a later analysis. While some public TCRs were present in many individuals, most TCR sequences turned up only very rarely across donors. According to a later genetic analysis, donors in an Asian-associated ancestry cluster had fewer N-insertions in productive TCRs than the approximately 670-donor mean. In a later analysis, HLA-associated TCR beta chains were found to be more clonally expanded and to have lower generation probabilities than equally common non-associated chains. A group of highly shared sequence variants was considered likely to be a technical artifact of the sequencing pipeline. An association between a missense DCLRE1C variant and V-gene and J-gene trimming of TCR beta chains was found in a later genetic analysis and replicated in an independent cohort. Most CMV-associated TCR beta chains appeared to be HLA-restricted in a later analysis, and the HLA associations seemed to be driven largely by CMV exposure. For the cohort, immune exposure information was limited to CMV serostatus. The 87-base-pair reads could not distinguish some IMGT-functional V segments, including TRBV6-2 and TRBV6-3, so those segments were excluded. It was suggested by the authors that the approach could potentially be generalized to other disease states and immunological phenotypes. When HLA alleles, especially DR and DQ, strongly co-occurred, TCR associations were difficult to assign to individual alleles. Broadly in line with IMGT annotations, most TCR beta V segments showed up in productive rearrangements about 90% or about 30% of the time in an earlier analysis of about 500 of the donors. Linkage disequilibrium might explain the correlated functional status among segregating V segments, but an unknown experimental factor could not be ruled out. The cohort was sequenced for TCR beta chains only, and without alpha or paired-chain data the features that could be detected were limited. Because some donors lacked HLA typing at each locus, the association tests relied only on the typed subset.

As encoded in the germline V gene, CDR1 is SNHLY while CDR2 is FYNNEI. The CDR3 starts with the cysteine, ends with the phenylalanine, and has 12 residues. Of all the DNA, just the CDR3 is kept, 36 bases in frame from base 1. V is shortened by 9 bases, J by 0 bases, and the region joining them spans 8 bases. This receptor chain uses TRBV2 and TRBJ2-5; no D gene call is confident. This clonotype originated in a woman aged 18-29 years in good health and CMV-seronegative. Sequencing was done on a sample of PBMCs. The CDR3 protein sequence reads: CARRINQETQYF. The DNA is TGTGCCAGGAGAATTAACCAAGAGACCCAGTACTTC.